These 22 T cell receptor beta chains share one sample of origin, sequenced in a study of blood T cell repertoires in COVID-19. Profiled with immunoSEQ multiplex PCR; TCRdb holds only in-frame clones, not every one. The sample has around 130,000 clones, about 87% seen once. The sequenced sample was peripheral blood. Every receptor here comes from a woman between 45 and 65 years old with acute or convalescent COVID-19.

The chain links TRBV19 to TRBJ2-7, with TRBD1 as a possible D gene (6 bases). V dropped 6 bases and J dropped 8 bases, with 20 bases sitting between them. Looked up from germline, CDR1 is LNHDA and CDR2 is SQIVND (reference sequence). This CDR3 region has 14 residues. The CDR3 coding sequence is TGTGCCAGTAGCATCAGGGGCGTGGGGTTGCAGCAGTACTTC. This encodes CASSIRGVGLQQYF.

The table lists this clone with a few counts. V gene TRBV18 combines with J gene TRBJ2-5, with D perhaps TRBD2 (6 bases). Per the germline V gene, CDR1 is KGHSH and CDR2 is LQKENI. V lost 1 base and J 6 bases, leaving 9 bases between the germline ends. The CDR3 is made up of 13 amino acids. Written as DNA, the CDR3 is TGTGCCAGCTCACCACGGGGGGAGCAGACCCAGTACTTC. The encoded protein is CASSPRGEQTQYF. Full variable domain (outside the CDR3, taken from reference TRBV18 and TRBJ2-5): NAGVMQNPRHLVRRRGQEARLRCSPMKGHSHVYWYRQLPEEGLKFMVYLQKENIIDESGMPKERFSAEFPKEGPSILRIQQVVRGDSAAYFCASSPRGEQTQYFGPGTRLLVL.

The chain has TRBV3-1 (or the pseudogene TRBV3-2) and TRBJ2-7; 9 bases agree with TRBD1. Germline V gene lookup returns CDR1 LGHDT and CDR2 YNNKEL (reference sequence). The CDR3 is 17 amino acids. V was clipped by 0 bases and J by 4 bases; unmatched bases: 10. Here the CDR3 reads CASSQDHRQGVSYEQYF. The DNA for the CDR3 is TGTGCCAGCAGCCAAGATCATAGACAGGGGGTCTCTTACGAGCAGTACTTC.

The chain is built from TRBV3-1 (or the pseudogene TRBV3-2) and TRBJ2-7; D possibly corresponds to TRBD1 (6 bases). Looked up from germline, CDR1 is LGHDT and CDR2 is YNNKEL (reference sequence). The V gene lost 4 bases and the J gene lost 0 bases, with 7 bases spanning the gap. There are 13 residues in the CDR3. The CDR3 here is CASSRQASYEQYF. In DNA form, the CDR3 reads TGTGCCAGCAGCCGACAGGCCTCCTACGAGCAGTACTTC.

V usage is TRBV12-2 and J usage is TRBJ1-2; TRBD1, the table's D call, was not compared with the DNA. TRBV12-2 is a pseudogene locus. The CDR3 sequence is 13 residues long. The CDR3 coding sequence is TGTGCAAGTCGATTTGGGACAAAATATGGCTACACCTTC. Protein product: CASRFGTKYGYTF.

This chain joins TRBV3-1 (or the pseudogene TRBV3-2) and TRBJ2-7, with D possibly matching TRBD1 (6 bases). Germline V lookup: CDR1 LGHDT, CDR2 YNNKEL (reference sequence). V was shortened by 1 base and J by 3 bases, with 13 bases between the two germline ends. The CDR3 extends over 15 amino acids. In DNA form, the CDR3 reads TGTGCCAGCAGCCAAGGTGTAGGGGACAACTACGAGCAGTACTTC. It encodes CASSQGVGDNYEQYF.

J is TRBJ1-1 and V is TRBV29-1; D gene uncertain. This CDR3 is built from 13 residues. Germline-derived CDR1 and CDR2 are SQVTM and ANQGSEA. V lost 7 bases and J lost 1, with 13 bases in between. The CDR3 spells CSAARGTNTEAFF. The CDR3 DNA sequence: TGCAGCGCCGCTCGGGGAACGAACACTGAAGCTTTCTTT.

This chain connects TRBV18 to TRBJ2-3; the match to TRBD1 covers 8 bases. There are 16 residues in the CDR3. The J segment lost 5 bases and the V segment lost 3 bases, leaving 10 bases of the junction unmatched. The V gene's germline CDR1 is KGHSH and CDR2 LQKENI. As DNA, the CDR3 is TGTGCCAGCTCACCCGGGGCAGGGGGCTTCGGAGATACGCAGTATTTT. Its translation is CASSPGAGGFGDTQYF.

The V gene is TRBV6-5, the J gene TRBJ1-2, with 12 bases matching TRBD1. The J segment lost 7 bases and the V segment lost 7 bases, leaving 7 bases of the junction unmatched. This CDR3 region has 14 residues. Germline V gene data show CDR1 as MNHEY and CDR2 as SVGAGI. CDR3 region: CASNKGTGGVGYTF. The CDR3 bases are TGTGCCAGCAATAAAGGGACAGGGGGCGTTGGCTACACCTTC.

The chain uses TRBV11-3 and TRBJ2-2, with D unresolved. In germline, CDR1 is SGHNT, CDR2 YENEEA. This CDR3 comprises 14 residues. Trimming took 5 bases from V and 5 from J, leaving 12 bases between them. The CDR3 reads CASSRDPGTGELFF. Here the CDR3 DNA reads TGTGCCAGCAGCCGAGATCCAGGAACCGGGGAGCTGTTTTTT.

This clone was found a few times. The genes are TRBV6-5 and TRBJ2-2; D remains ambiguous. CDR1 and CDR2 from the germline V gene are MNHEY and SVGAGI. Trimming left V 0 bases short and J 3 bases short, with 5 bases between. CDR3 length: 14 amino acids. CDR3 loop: CASSYSRDTGELFF. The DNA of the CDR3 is TGTGCCAGCAGTTACTCCCGGGACACCGGGGAGCTGTTTTTT.

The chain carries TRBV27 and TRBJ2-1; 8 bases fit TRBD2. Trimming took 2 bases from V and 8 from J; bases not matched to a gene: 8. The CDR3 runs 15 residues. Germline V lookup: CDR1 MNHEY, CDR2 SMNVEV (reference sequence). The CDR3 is CASSLTGTSGDEQFF. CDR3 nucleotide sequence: TGTGCCAGCAGTTTAACCGGGACTAGTGGGGATGAGCAGTTCTTC.

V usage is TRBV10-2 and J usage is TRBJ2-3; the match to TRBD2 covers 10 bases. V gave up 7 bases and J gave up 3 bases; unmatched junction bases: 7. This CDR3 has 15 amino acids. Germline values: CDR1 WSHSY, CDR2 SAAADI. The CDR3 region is CASISSGSSTDTQYF. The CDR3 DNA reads TGCGCCAGCATTTCTAGCGGGAGTAGTACAGATACGCAGTATTTT.

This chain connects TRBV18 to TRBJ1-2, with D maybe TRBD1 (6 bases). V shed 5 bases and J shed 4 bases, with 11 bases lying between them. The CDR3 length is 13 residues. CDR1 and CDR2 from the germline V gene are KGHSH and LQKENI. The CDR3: CASSSDRIYGYTF. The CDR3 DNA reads TGTGCCAGCTCATCCGACAGGATCTATGGCTACACCTTC.

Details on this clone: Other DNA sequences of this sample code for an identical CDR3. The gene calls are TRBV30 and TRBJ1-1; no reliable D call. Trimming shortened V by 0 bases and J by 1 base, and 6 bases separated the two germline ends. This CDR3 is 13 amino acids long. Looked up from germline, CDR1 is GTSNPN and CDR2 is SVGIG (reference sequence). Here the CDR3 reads CAWSVRGNTEAFF. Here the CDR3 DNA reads TGTGCCTGGAGTGTACGGGGGAACACTGAAGCTTTCTTT.

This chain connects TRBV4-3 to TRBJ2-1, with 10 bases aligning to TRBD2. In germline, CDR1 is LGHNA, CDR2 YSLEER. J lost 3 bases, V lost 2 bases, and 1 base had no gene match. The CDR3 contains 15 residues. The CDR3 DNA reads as TGCGCCAGCAGCCAACTAGCGGGAGTCTACAATGAGCAGTTCTTC. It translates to CASSQLAGVYNEQFF.

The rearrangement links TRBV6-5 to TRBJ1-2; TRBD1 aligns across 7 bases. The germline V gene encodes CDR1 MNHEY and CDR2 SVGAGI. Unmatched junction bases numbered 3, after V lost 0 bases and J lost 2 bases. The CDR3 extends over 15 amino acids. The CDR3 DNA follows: TGTGCCAGCAGTTACTCCACGACAGGGAACTATGGCTACACCTTC. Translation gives CASSYSTTGNYGYTF.

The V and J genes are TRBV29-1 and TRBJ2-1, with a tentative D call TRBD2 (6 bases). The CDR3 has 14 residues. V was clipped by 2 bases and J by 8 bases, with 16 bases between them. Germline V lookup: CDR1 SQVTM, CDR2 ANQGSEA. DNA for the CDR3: TGCAGCGTTGAACCCGGGACTGGTTGGTATGAGCAGTTCTTC. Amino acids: CSVEPGTGWYEQFF.

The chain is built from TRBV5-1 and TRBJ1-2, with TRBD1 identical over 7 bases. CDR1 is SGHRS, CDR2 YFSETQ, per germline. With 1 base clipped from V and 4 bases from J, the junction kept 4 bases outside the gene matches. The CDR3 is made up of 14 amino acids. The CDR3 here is CASSLTGDVYGYTF. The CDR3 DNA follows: TGCGCCAGCAGCTTGACAGGGGACGTCTATGGCTACACCTTC.

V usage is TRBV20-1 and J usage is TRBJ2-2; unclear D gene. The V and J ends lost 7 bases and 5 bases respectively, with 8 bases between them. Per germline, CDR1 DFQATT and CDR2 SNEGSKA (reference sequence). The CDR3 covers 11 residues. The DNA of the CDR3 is TGCAGTGTCCGGAGAACCGGGGAGCTGTTTTTT. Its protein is CSVRRTGELFF.

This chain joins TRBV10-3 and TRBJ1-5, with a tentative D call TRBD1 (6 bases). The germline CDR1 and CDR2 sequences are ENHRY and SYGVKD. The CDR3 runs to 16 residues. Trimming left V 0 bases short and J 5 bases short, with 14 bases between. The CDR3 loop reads CAISESFRGFDQPQHF. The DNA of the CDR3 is TGTGCCATCAGTGAGTCTTTCAGGGGATTTGATCAGCCCCAGCATTTT.

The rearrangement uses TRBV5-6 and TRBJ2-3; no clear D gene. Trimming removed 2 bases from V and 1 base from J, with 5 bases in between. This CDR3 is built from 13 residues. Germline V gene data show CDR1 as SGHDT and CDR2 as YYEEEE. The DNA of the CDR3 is TGTGCCAGCAGCTTTTCCGGCACAGATACGCAGTATTTT. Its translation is CASSFSGTDTQYF.